This TCR beta chain stems from a study of blood T cell repertoires in COVID-19 (dated by TCRdb to the early 2020s). Notes on the research overall: Samples from collaborators originated in the United States, Italy and Spain and spanned both the acute and convalescent phases of COVID-19. A de-identified subject ID, COVID-19 status, age in years and sex were almost always included in the sample metadata. The material from the prospective study consisted of cDNA or gDNA derived from T cells, B-cell-depleted T cells, or PBMCs. Samples were obtained from the ongoing ImmuneRACE study (first 160 participants) and from 1,200 or so subjects provided by 6 global collaborators. Deeply sampled blood TCRbeta repertoires from subjects exposed to, actively infected with, or recovered from COVID-19 were included in the dataset. Where available, HLA class I and class II types were obtained from metadata supplied by the sample provider rather than from assay-based typing. A freely available public database, intended as a resource for researchers studying the immune response to SARS-CoV-2, is where the repertoires were released. Summary of the overall study and its limitations: The amount of clinical and demographic metadata varied by source and participant and was provided uncurated.

For this chain, trimming is 3 bases at the V end and 0 bases at the J end, and the number of junction bases without a gene match is 4. Including cysteine and phenylalanine, the CDR3 has 15 amino acids. Only CDR3 DNA remains: 45 bases, in frame from the first base. Looking up the germline V gene (reference sequence) yields CDR1 MNHEY and CDR2 SMNVEV. As regards this clone: Its cognate antigen has yet to be identified. Base qualities are missing; no much larger clone stands one base away.

Each collaborating institution followed its own protocols to collect whole blood in K2EDTA tubes. For TCRbeta analysis, collaborators shipped samples as frozen whole blood, isolated PBMCs, or DNA extracted from either of those sample types. TCRbeta CDR3 regions were amplified from genomic DNA using the immunoSEQ Assay, a bias-controlled multiplex PCR. As for the original processing: Nucleated cell counts per sample were estimated from amplification of reference gene primers within the assay. To quantify the absolute abundance of each unique TCRbeta CDR3 rearrangement, sequence reads were collapsed and filtered. For each sample, productive Simpson clonality was calculated as the square root of Simpson's diversity index across productive rearrangements. The clones in this table, taken by TCRdb from immuneACCESS, are in-frame only. Not every clone is retained; where verified, under half of the shortfall comes from an unresolved V gene, and the cause of the rest is unknown. V, J and clone size derive from that table, while D and trimming were established from the DNA sequence. Recorded for this sample are around 69,000 clones; roughly 83% of them occurred a single time. Around 8% of the sample belongs to the ten largest clones.

Sequencing was performed on peripheral blood. The sequence came from a man aged 45 to 65 with active COVID-19. The sequence links TRBV27 to TRBJ2-7; a stretch of 8 junction bases matches TRBD1. CDR3 loop: CASSLWTGLSYEQYF. The DNA is as follows: TGTGCCAGCAGTTTGTGGACAGGGCTCTCCTACGAGCAGTACTTC.